This T cell receptor (beta chain) derives from a study of PD-1 blockade in classical Hodgkin lymphoma. Per germline, CDR1 MNHNY and CDR2 SVGAGI (reference sequence). This CDR3 has 14 amino acids. V dropped 6 bases and J dropped 4 bases, with 15 bases sitting between them. Every patient relapsed after autologous stem cell transplantation, and brentuximab vedotin exposure varied. As regards this clone: What it binds is not known.

Method: immunoSEQ multiplex PCR; TCRdb's copy keeps in-frame clones and lacks some. This sample has some 60,000 clones, with 80% to 90% found just once. Overall study findings and caveats: Diversity similar to that of newly diagnosed patients was seen at baseline in complete responders. Differences between repertoires have undefined causes, possibly disease activity or prior therapy. CD4+ TCR diversity rose significantly by C4D1, and CD8+ TCR diversity did not. After ASCT, patients who started nivolumab under 1 year later were excluded.

This receptor was identified in a human donor with classical Hodgkin lymphoma. Source: peripheral blood mononuclear cells (PBMCs), taken at baseline. The V and J genes are TRBV6-6 and TRBJ1-2, with D uncertain. In DNA, the CDR3 is TGTGCCAGCAGAAACCTCAGTGTTATCTATGGCTACACCTTC. Residues: CASRNLSVIYGYTF.